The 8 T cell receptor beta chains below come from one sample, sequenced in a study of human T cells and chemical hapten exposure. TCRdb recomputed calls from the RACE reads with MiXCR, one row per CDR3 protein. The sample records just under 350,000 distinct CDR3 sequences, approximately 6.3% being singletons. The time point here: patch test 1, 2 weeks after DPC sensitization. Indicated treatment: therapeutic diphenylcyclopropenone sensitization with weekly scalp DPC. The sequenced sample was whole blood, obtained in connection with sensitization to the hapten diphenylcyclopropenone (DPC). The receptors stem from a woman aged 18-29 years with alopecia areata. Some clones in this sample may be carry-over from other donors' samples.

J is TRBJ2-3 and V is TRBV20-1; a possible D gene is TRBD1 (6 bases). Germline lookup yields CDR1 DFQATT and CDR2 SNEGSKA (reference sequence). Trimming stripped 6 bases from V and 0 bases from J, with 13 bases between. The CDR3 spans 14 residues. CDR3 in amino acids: CSALGAPSTDTQYF. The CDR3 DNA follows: TGCAGTGCCCTGGGGGCGCCTAGCACAGATACGCAGTATTTT.

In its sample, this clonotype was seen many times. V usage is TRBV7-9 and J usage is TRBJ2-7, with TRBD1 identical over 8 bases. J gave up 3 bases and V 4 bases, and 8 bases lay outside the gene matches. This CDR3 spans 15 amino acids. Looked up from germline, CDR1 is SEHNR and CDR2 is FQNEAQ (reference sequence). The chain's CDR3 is CASSSDRGTSYEQYF. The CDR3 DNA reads TGTGCCAGCAGCTCCGACAGGGGAACTAGCTACGAGCAGTACTTC.

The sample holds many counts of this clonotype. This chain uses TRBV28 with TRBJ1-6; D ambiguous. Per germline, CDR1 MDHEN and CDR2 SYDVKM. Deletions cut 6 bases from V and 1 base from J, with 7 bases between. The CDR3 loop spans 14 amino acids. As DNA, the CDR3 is TGTGCCAGCAGCTTGGGATCCTATAATTCACCCCTCCACTTT. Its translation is CASSLGSYNSPLHF.

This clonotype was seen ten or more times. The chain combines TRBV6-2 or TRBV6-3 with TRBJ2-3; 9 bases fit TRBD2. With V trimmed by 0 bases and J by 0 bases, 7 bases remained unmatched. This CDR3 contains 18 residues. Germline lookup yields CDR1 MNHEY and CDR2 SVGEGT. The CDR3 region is CASSYSTRGGLSTDTQYF. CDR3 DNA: TGTGCCAGCAGTTACTCGACGCGGGGGGGCCTTAGCACAGATACGCAGTATTTT.

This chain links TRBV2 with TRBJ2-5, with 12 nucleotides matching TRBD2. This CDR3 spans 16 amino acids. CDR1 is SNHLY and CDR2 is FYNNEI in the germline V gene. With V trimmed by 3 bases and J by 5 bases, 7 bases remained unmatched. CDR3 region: CASSDDTSGGTETQYF. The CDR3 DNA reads TGTGCCAGCAGTGATGATACTAGCGGGGGGACCGAGACCCAGTACTTC. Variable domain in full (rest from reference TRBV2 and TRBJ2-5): EPEVTQTPSHQVTQMGQEVILRCVPISNHLYFYWYRQILGQKVEFLVSFYNNEISEKSEIFDDQFSVERPDGSNFTLKIRSTKLEDSAMYFCASSDDTSGGTETQYFGPGTRLLVL.

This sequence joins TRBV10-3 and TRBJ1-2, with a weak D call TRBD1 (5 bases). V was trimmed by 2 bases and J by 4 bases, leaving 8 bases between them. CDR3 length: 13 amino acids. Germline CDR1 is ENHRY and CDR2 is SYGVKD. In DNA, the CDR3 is TGTGCCATCAGTGAGGCGGGACTCTATGGCTACACCTTC. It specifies CAISEAGLYGYTF.

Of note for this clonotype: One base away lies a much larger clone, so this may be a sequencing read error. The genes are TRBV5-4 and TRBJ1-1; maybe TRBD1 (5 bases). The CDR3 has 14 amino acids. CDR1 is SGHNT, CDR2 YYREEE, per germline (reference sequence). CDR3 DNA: TGTGCCAGCAGCTTGGGGACCTGGGGCACTGAAGCTTTGTTT. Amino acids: CASSLGTWGTEALF.

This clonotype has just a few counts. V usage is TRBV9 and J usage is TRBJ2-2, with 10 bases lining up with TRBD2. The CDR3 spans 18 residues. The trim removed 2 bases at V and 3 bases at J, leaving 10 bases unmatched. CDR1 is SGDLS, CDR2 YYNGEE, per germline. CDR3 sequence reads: CASSVAVAGGRHTGELFF. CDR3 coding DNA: TGTGCCAGCAGCGTTGCAGTAGCGGGGGGAAGGCACACCGGGGAGCTGTTTTTT.